What follows is one T cell receptor (beta chain) and its context. The antigen is not known. Healthy donors of bone marrow made up the group. Germline lookup yields CDR1 SGHAT and CDR2 FQNNGV. The CDR3 is 16 amino acids. The V gene end was trimmed by 3 bases and the J gene end by 2 bases; junction bases not matched to a gene: 4. In the PCR, 60 Vbeta and 13 Jbeta primers were used. TCRdb's table, derived via immunoSEQ multiplex PCR, lists solely in-frame clones and lacks some. Its clone listing holds 130,000 to 150,000 clones. This sample is drawn from a study of cytomegalovirus exposure and HLA in healthy donors. Broader study findings: Later analysis identified several of the most significant clusters that appeared linked to common viral pathogens.

The rearrangement links TRBV11-2 to TRBJ1-5; 10 positions agree with TRBD1. The clonotype was recovered from a male donor in good health and CMV-seronegative. Material: PBMCs. The CDR3 nucleotides read TGTGCCAGCAGCTTGACAGGGGGCCTCGGCAATCAGCCCCAGCATTTT. The encoded protein is CASSLTGGLGNQPQHF.